This TCR beta chain derives from a study of T-cell reconstitution after alpha-beta-depleted transplantation in children. The authors prepared the TCRbeta library with unique molecular identifiers. TCRdb recomputed calls from the PCR reads with MiXCR, one row per CDR3 protein. Among 250,000 to 300,000 distinct CDR3 sequences listed, about a tenth were seen once. This CDR3 has 16 amino acids. V gave up 1 base and J gave up 1 base, with 14 bases separating them. This clonotype appeared many times. Material: PBMCs, obtained before TCRalphabeta/CD19-depleted stem cell transplant. The rearrangement uses TRBV12-3 or TRBV12-4 and TRBJ2-7, with D unclear. The sequence was collected from a boy younger than two with acute myeloid leukemia, due to receive a stem cell transplant. The DNA for the CDR3 is TGTGCCAGCAGTTTAGATGGGTACAGCGATTCCTACGAGCAGTACTTC. Its protein product is CASSLDGYSDSYEQYF.